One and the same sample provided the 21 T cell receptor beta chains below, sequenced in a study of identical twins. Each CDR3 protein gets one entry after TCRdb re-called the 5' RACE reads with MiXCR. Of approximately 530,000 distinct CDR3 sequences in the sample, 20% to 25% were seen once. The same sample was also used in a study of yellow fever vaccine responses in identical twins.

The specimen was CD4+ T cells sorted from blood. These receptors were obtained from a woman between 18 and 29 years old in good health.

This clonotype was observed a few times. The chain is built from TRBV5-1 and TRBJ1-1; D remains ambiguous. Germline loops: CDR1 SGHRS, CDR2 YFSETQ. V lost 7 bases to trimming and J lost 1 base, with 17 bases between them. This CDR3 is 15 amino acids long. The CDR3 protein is CASGGMDGPNTEAFF. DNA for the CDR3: TGCGCCAGCGGCGGAATGGACGGACCGAACACTGAAGCTTTCTTT.

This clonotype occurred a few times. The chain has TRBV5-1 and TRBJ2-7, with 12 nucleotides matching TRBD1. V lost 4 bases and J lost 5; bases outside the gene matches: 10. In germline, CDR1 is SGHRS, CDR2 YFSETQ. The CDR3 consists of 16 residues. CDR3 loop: CASSARPGQGANEQYF. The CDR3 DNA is TGCGCCAGCAGCGCTAGACCGGGACAGGGGGCGAACGAGCAGTACTTC.

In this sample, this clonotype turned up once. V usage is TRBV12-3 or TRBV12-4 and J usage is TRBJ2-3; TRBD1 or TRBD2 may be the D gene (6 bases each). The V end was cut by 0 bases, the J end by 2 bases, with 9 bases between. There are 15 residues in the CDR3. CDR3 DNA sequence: TGTGCCAGCAGTTTAGCGGGGGGCGTCACAGATACGCAGTATTTT. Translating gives CASSLAGGVTDTQYF.

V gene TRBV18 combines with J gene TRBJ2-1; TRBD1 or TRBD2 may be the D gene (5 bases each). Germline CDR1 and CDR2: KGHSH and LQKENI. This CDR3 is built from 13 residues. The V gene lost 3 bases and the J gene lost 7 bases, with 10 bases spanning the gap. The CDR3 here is CASSPWGKNEQFF. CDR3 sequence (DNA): TGTGCCAGCTCACCTTGGGGGAAAAATGAGCAGTTCTTC.

This CDR3 is CASSFSGTPNYGYTF. The CDR3 bases are TGCGCCAGCAGTTTTTCGGGCACCCCCAACTATGGCTACACCTTC. The V and J genes are TRBV5-1 and TRBJ1-2; D is uncertain. Per germline, CDR1 SGHRS and CDR2 YFSETQ. The CDR3 is 15 residues long. Deletions cut 5 bases from V and 2 bases from J, with 16 bases between.

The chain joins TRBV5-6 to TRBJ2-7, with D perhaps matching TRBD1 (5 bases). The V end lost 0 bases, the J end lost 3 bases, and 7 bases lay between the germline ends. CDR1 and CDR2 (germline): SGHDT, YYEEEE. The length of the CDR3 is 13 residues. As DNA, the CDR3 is TGTGCCAGCAGCTTGGCCAGGGTCTACGAGCAGTACGTC. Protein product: CASSLARVYEQYV.

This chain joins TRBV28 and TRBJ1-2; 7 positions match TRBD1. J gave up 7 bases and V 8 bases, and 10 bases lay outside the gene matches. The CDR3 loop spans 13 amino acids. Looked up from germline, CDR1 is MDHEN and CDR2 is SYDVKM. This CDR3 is CASLKQGLSGYTF. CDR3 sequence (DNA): TGTGCCAGCCTCAAACAGGGGTTGAGTGGCTACACCTTC.

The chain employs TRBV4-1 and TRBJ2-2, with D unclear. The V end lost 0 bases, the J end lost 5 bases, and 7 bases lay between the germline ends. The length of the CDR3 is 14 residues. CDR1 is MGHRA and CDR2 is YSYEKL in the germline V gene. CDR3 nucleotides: TGCGCCAGCAGCCAAGATCCCGTAACCGGGGAGCTGTTTTTT. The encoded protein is CASSQDPVTGELFF.

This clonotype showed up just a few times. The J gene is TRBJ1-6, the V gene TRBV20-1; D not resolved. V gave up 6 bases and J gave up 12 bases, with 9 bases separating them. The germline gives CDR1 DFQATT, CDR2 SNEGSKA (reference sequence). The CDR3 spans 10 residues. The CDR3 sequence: CSASLRPLHF. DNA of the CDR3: TGCAGTGCCAGCCTGCGACCCCTCCACTTT.

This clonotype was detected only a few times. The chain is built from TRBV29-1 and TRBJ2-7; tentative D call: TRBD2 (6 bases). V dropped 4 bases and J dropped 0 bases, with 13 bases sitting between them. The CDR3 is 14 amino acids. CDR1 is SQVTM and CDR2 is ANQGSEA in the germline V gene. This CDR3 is CSVADVRDSYEQYF. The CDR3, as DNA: TGCAGCGTTGCAGACGTGCGGGACTCCTACGAGCAGTACTTC.

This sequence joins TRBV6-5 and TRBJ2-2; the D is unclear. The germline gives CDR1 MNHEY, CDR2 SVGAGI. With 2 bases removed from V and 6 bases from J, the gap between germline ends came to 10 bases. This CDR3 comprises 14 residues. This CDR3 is CASSYDIFAGELFF. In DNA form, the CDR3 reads TGTGCCAGCAGTTACGATATTTTCGCCGGGGAGCTGTTTTTT.

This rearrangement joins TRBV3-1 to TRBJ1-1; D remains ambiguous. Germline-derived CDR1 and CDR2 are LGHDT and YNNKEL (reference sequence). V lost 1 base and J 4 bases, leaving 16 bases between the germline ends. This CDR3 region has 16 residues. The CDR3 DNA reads TGTGCCAGCAGCCAAGCCACGCGACTCTGGGGCACTGAAGCTTTCTTT. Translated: CASSQATRLWGTEAFF.

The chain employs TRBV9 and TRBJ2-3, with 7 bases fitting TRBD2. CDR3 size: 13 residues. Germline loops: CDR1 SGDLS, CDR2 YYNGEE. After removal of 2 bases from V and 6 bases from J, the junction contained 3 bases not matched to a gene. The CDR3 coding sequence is TGTGCCAGCAGCGTTTGGGGAGGGGATACGCAGTATTTT. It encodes CASSVWGGDTQYF.

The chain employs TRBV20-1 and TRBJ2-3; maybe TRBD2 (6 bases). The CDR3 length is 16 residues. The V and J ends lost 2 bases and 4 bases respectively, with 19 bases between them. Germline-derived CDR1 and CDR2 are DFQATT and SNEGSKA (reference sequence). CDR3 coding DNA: TGCAGTGCTAGATCCGGGACTCCCGACGTCCCAGATACGCAGTATTTT. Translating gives CSARSGTPDVPDTQYF.

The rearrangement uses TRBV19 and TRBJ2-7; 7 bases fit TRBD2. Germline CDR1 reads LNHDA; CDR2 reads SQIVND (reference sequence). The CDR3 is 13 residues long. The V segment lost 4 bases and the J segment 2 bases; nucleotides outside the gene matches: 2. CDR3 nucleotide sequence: TGTGCCAGTAGTAACAGCGGGGCCTACGAGCAGTACTTC. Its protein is CASSNSGAYEQYF.

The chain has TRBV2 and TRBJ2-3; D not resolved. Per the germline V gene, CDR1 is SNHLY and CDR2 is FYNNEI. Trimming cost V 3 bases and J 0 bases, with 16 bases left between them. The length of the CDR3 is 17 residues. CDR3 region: CASSDADSASSTDTQYF. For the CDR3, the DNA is TGTGCCAGCAGTGATGCGGATTCGGCGTCTAGCACAGATACGCAGTATTTT.

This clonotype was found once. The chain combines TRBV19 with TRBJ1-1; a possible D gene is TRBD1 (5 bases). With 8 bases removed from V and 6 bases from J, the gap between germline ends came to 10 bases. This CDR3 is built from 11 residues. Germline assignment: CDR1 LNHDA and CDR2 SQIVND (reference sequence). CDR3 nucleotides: TGTGCCAGTGGCAGGGAGGCTGAAGCTTTCTTT. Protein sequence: CASGREAEAFF.

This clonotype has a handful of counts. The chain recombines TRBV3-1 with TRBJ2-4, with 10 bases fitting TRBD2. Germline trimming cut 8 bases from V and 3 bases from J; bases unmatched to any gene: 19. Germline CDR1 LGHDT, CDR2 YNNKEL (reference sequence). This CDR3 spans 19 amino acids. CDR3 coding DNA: TGTGCCAGCTCACCCTTCAGCGGGGGGGCCGGGGTGGTCAAAAACATTCAGTACTTC. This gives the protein CASSPFSGGAGVVKNIQYF.

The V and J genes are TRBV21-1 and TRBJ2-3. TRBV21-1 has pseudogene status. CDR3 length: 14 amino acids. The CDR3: CASSNFAGTDTQYF. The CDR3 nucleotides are TGTGCCAGCAGCAATTTCGCCGGCACAGATACGCAGTATTTT.

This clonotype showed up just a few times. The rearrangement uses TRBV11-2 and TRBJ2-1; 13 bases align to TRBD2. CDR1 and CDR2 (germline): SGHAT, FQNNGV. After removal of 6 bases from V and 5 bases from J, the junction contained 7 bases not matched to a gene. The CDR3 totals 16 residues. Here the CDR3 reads CASRQATSGGDNEQFF. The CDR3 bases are TGTGCCAGCAGGCAAGCTACTAGCGGGGGGGACAATGAGCAGTTCTTC.

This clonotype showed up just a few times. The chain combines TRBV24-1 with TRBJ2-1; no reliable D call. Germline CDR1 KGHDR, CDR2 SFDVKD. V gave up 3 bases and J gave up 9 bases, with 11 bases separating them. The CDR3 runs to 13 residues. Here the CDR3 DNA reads TGTGCCACCAGTGATCCCACATTGGCTGAGCAGTTCTTC. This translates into CATSDPTLAEQFF.